The following is a TCR beta chain sequence with its context. This sample stems from a study of blood T cell repertoires in COVID-19. The assay was immunoSEQ multiplex PCR, and TCRdb's table has in-frame clones only and misses some. This sample carries tens of thousands of clones, 70% to 90% of them seen once, and the ten largest clones take 2.7%. This CDR3 is 14 amino acids long. Between the trimmed V and J ends, which lost 7 bases and 4 bases, there was a span of 16 bases. Germline values: CDR1 SGHTA, CDR2 FQGNSA. The Seattle site enrolled patients during active infection and followed them longitudinally.

This receptor was obtained from a man aged 45-65 years with COVID-19, enrolled during active disease. The V and J genes are TRBV7-2 and TRBJ1-2, with TRBD1 as a possible D gene (5 bases). Sequenced: peripheral blood. The CDR3 here is CASTQRGSGYGYTF. CDR3 in DNA: TGTGCCAGCACCCAGCGGGGGTCAGGCTATGGCTACACCTTC. Full variable domain (missing parts from reference TRBV7-2 and TRBJ1-2): GAGVSQSPSNKVTEKGKDVELRCDPISGHTALYWYRQSLGQGLEFLIYFQGNSAPDKSGLPSDRFSAERTGGSVSTLTIQRTQQEDSAVYLCASTQRGSGYGYTFGSGTRLTVV.